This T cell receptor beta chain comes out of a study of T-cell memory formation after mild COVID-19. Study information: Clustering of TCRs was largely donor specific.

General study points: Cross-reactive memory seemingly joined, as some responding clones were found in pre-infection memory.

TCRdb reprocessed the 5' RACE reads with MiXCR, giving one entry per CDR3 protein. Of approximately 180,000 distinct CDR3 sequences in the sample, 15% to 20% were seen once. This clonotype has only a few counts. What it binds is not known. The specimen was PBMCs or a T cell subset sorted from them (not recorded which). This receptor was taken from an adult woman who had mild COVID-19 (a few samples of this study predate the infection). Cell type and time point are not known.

The CDR3 loop reads CASSPPGQGDTEAFF. CDR3 nucleotides: TGTGCCAGCTCACCACCGGGACAGGGAGACACTGAAGCTTTCTTT. The chain has TRBV18 and TRBJ1-1; 9 bases line up with TRBD1. Trimming removed 0 bases from V and 3 bases from J; junction bases left unmatched: 2. CDR1 and CDR2 from the germline V gene are KGHSH and LQKENI. The CDR3 totals 15 residues.